Following are 5 T cell receptor beta chains from one sample sequenced in a study of T cell repertoires in cytomegalovirus infection. A single record per CDR3 protein comes from TCRdb applying MiXCR to the reads. Of 200,000 to 300,000 distinct CDR3 sequences in the sample, roughly 9% were seen once. Sequencing input: PBMCs. The receptors were gathered from a human donor in good health (CMV status not recorded). Some clones in this sample may be carry-over from other donors' samples.

The CDR3 here is CASSLQRGVLTDTQYF. CDR3 in DNA: TGTGCCAGCAGCTTACAGCGGGGGGTCCTCACAGATACGCAGTATTTT. The chain combines TRBV7-2 with TRBJ2-3, with 9 bases identical to TRBD2. The CDR3 spans 16 residues. Unmatched junction bases numbered 5, after V lost 2 bases and J lost 2 bases. CDR1 SGHTA and CDR2 FQGNSA come from the germline V gene.

This clonotype was found many times. The chain recombines TRBV7-2 with TRBJ2-3; 7 bases are a match to TRBD2. The V segment lost 5 bases and the J segment 4 bases; nucleotides outside the gene matches: 12. The CDR3 runs 16 residues. Germline CDR1 SGHTA, CDR2 FQGNSA. CDR3 loop: CASSPEGSGSPDTQYF. The CDR3 nucleotides read TGTGCCAGCAGCCCGGAGGGTAGCGGGTCTCCAGATACGCAGTATTTT. Using reference TRBV7-2 and TRBJ2-3 for the parts outside the CDR3, the full variable domain is GAGVSQSPSNKVTEKGKDVELRCDPISGHTALYWYRQSLGQGLEFLIYFQGNSAPDKSGLPSDRFSAERTGGSVSTLTIQRTQQEDSAVYLCASSPEGSGSPDTQYFGPGTRLTVL.

The sample holds many counts of this clonotype. This rearrangement joins TRBV7-9 to TRBJ1-1, with 11 nucleotides matching TRBD1. The CDR3 runs to 15 residues. The germline V gene has CDR1 SEHNR and CDR2 FQNEAQ (reference sequence). The ends lost 5 bases at V and 3 bases at J; junction bases unmatched: 5. The CDR3 sequence is CASSTGQGEDTEAFF. DNA of the CDR3: TGTGCCAGCAGCACGGGACAGGGGGAGGACACTGAAGCTTTCTTT.

In this sample, this clonotype turned up many times. The rearrangement joins TRBV7-8 to TRBJ2-5; D perhaps matches TRBD2 (6 bases). This CDR3 is 15 amino acids long. Per germline, CDR1 SGHVS and CDR2 FQNEAQ. V shed 2 bases and J shed 4 bases, with 14 bases lying between them. CDR3: CASSLSGGGGETQYF. CDR3 DNA: TGTGCCAGCAGCTTAAGTGGGGGAGGAGGAGAGACCCAGTACTTC.

The table lists this clonotype with a few counts. V usage is TRBV12-3 or TRBV12-4 and J usage is TRBJ2-3; D remains ambiguous. Trimming cost V 3 bases and J 6 bases, with 7 bases left between them. The CDR3 has 12 residues. The CDR3 sequence: CASSLDSDTQYF. CDR3 sequence (DNA): TGTGCCAGCAGTTTGGATTCCGATACGCAGTATTTT.